The entry below gives a single TCR beta chain sequence along with its context. As yet, its antigen is unknown. The data originate from a study of cytomegalovirus exposure and HLA in healthy donors. Whole-study findings and limits: An analysis was carried out later, and it reportedly showed fewer N-insertions in an Asian-associated ancestry cluster than the roughly 700-donor mean.

The CDR3 sequence is 16 residues long. CDR1 SNHLY and CDR2 FYNNEI come from the germline V gene. V gave up 0 bases and J gave up 3 bases, with 12 bases separating them. The study ran its PCR with 60 Vbeta and 13 Jbeta primers. This table comes from immunoSEQ multiplex PCR, and its TCRdb copy is limited to in-frame clones, with some not included. This table lists tens of thousands of clones. What was sequenced was PBMCs. The source is a female donor in good health and CMV-seropositive. The genes are TRBV2 and TRBJ1-3, with D possibly being TRBD1 (6 bases). The CDR3: CASSEASRGFGNTIYF. In DNA, the CDR3 is TGTGCCAGCAGTGAAGCGTCCAGGGGATTTGGAAACACCATATATTTT.